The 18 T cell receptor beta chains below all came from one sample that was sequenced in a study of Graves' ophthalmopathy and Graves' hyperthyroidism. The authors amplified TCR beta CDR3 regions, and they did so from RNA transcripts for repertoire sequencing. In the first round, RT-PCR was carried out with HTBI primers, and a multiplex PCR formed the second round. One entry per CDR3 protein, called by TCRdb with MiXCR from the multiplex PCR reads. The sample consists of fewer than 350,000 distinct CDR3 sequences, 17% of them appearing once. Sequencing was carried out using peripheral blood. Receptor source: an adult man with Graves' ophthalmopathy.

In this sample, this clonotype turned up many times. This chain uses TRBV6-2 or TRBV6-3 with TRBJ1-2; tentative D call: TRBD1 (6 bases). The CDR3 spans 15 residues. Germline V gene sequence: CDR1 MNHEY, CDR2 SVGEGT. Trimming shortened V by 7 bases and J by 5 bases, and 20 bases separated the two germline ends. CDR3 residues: CASTPVGGRFYGYTF. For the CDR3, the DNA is TGTGCCAGCACCCCCGTAGGGGGGCGTTTTTATGGCTACACCTTC.

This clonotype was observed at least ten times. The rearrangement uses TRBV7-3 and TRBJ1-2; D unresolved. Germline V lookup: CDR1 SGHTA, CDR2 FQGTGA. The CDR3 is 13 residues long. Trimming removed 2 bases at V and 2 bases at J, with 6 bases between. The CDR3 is CASSLHGNYGYTF. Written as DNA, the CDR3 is TGTGCCAGCAGCTTACACGGGAACTATGGCTACACCTTC.

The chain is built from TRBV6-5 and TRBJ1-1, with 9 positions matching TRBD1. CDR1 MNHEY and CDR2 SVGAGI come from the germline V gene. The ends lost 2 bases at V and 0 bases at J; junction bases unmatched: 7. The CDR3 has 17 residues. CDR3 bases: TGTGCCAGCAGTTACGGGACAGGGAACACAATGAACACTGAAGCTTTCTTT. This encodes CASSYGTGNTMNTEAFF.

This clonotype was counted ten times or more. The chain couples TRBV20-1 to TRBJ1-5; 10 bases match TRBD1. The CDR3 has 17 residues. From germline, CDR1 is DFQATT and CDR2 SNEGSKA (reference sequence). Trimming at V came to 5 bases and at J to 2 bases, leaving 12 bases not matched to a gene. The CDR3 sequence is CSAGETGGGDGNQPQHF. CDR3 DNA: TGCAGTGCTGGGGAGACAGGGGGCGGTGATGGCAATCAGCCCCAGCATTTT.

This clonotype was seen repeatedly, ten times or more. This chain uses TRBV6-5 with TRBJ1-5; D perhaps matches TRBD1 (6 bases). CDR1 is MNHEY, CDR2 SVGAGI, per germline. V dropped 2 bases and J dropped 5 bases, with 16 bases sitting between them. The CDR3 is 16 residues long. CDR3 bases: TGTGCCAGCAGTTACGGTACCCCAGGGGCGGATCAGCCCCAGCATTTT. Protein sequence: CASSYGTPGADQPQHF.

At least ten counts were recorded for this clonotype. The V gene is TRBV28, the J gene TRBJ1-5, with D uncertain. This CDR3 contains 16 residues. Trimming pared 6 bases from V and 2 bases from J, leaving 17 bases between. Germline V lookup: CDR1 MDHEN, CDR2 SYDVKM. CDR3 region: CASRPGWGPGNQPQHF. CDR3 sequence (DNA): TGTGCCAGCAGGCCGGGCTGGGGTCCGGGCAATCAGCCCCAGCATTTT.

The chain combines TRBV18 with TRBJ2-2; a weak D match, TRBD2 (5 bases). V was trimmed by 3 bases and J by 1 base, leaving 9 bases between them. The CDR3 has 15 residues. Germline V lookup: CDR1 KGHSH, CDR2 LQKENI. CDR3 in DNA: TGTGCCAGCTCACCTAGGACTGTGAACACCGGGGAGCTGTTTTTT. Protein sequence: CASSPRTVNTGELFF.

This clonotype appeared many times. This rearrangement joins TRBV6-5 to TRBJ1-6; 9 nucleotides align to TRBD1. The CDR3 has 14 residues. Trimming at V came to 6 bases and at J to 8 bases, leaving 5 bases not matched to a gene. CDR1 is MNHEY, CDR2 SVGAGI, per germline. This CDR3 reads CASSQTGGYSPLHF. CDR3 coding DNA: TGTGCCAGCAGCCAGACAGGGGGATATTCACCCCTCCACTTT.

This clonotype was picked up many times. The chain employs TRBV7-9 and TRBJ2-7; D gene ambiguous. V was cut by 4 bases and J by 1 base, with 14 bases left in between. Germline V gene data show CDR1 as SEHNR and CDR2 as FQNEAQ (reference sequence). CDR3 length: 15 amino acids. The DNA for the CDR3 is TGTGCCAGCAGCTCTACGAGCGCCCTTTCCTACGAGCAGTACTTC. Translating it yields CASSSTSALSYEQYF.

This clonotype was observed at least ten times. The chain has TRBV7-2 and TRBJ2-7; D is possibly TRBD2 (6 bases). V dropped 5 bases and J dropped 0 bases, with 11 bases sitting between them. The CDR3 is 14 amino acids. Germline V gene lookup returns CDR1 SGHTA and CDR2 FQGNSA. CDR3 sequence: CASSPTGGSYEQYF. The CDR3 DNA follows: TGTGCCAGCAGCCCCACCGGGGGCTCCTACGAGCAGTACTTC.

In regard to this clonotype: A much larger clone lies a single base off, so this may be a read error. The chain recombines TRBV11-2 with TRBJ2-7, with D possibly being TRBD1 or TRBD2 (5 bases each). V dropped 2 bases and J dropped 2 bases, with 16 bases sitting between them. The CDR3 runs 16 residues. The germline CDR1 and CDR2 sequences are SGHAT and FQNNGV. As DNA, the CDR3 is TGTGCCAGCAGCTTAAGAGGGGCAGGTGTGACCTACGAGCAGTACTTC. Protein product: CASSLRGAGVTYEQYF.

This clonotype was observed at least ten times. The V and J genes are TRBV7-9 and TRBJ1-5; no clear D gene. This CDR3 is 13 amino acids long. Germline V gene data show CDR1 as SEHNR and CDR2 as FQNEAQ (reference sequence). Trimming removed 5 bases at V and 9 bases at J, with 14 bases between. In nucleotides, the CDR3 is TGTGCCAGCAGCGCGGACCAGTTTTGGCCCCAGCATTTT. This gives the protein CASSADQFWPQHF.

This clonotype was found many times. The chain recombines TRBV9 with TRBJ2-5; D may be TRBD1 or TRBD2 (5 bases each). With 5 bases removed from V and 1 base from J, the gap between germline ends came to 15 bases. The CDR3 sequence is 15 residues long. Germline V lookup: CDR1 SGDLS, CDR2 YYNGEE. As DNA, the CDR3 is TGTGCCAGCAGTTACGCCCCGGGACCCCAAGAGACCCAGTACTTC. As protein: CASSYAPGPQETQYF.

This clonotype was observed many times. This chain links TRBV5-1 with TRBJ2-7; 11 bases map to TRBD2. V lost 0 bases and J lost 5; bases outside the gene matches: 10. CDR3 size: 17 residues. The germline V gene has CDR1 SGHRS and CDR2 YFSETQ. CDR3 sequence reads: CASSLAGVGLAGHEQYF. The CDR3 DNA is TGCGCCAGCAGCTTGGCCGGAGTCGGACTAGCGGGCCACGAGCAGTACTTC.

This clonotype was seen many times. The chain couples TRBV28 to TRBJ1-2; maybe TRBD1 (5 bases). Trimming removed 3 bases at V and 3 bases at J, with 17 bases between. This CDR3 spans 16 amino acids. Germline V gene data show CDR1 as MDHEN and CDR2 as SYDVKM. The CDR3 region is CASSFAGQGTHYGYTF. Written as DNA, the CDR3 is TGTGCCAGCAGTTTTGCCGGGCAGGGAACTCACTATGGCTACACCTTC.

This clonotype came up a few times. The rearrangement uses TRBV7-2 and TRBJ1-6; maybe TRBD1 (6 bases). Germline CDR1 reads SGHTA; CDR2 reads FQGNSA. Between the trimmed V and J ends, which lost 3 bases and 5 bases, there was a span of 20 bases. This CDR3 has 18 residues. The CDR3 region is CASSLTGTSAGNNSPLHF. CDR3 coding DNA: TGTGCCAGCAGCTTGACCGGGACATCGGCCGGAAATAATTCACCCCTCCACTTT.

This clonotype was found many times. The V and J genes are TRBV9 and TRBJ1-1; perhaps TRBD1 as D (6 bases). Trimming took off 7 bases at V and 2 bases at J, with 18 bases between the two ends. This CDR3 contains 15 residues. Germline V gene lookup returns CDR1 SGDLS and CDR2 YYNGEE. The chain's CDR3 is CASGRGAGINTEAFF. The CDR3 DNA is TGTGCCAGCGGGCGGGGGGCAGGGATAAACACTGAAGCTTTCTTT.

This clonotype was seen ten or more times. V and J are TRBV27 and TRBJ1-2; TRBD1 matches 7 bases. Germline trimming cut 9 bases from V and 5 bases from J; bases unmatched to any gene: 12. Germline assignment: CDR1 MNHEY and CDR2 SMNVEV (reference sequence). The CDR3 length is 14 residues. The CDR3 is CARPRRTGVYGYTF. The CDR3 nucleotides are TGTGCCAGACCTCGACGGACAGGCGTATATGGCTACACCTTC.